This T cell receptor (beta chain) was retrieved from a study of T cell repertoires in cytomegalovirus infection (dated by TCRdb to about 2019). Study-wide context: Donor HLA type was relevant to the analysis, as public TCR beta signatures indicated carriage of CMV infection together with the matching HLA type.

This clonotype was seen at least ten times. It lacks a known antigen. The record has no base qualities; no much larger clone is one base away. The research as a whole found: In both this cohort and an independent cohort of some 380 donors, the cumulative frequency of public TCR beta family members distinguished carriers of CMV infection plus the relevant HLA type. The ex vivo response was dominated by HLA-C-restricted CMV-specific TCR beta clonotypes, and the single most frequent clonotype in two of eight donors was supplied by these HLA-C-restricted clonotypes.

Sequenced using an Illumina HiSeq 1500. TCRdb took the public reads, trimmed them with fastp at Q25, ran MiXCR for clone calling and kept in-frame beta chains. Rows merge per CDR3 protein into single entries with the most common DNA and genes. The sample data list some 390,000 distinct CDR3 sequences, and around 18% of these were observed just once. The biggest ten clones account for 8.7% of the sample. CDR1 SGHVS and CDR2 FNYEAQ were looked up in the germline V gene. Reading from cysteine to phenylalanine, the CDR3 counts 14 amino acids. Kept here is only the CDR3 DNA, which spans 42 bases and is read in frame from base 1. The V and J ends are trimmed by 5 bases and 6 bases, leaving 14 bases between them.

Sequenced sample: PBMCs. This receptor was obtained from a human donor in good health (CMV status not recorded). Some clones in this sample may be carry-over from other donors' samples. In this chain, TRBV7-6 is recombined with TRBJ2-1, with the D gene not clear enough to name. This receptor has the CDR3 CASSGVNSPNEQFF. In nucleotides, the sequence is TGTGCCAGCAGCGGTGTAAACTCACCCAATGAGCAGTTCTTC.